What follows are 7 T cell receptor beta chains derived from one specimen sequenced in a study of metastatic and nonmetastatic thyroid tumors. TCRdb re-called clones via MiXCR from the PCR reads. The sample records some 13,000 clones, 10% to 15% being singletons. No patient received treatment before thyroid surgery. Sequencing was done on a sample of blood. These receptors all come from a female donor with papillary thyroid cancer or a benign thyroid nodule (not recorded which). Some clones in this sample may be carry-over from other donors' samples.

This clone was counted ten times or more. Other DNA variants within this sample encode the same CDR3. The rearrangement links TRBV2 to TRBJ1-5; D gene ambiguous. Germline V gives CDR1 SNHLY, CDR2 FYNNEI. The CDR3 runs 14 residues. The V and J ends lost 2 bases and 3 bases respectively, with 8 bases between them. The CDR3 sequence is CASSESTHNQPQHF. Written as DNA, the CDR3 is TGTGCCAGCAGTGAATCTACCCACAATCAGCCCCAGCATTTT.

By its share, this clone is medium-sized. CDR3 sequence (DNA): TGTGCCAGCAGTGAGGTGGGATCCGAGCAGTACTTC. It yields the protein CASSEVGSEQYF. The gene calls are TRBV6-1 and TRBJ2-7; no clear D. The V end was cut by 3 bases, the J end by 6 bases, with 9 bases between. The CDR3 spans 12 residues. The germline CDR1 and CDR2 sequences are MNHNS and SASEGT.

By frequency in the sample, this clone is medium-sized. The V and J genes are TRBV6-1 and TRBJ1-6; 8 bases are a match to TRBD1. V lost 5 bases to trimming and J lost 6 bases; unmatched junction nucleotides: 3. CDR3 length: 14 residues. Germline CDR1 MNHNS, CDR2 SASEGT. CDR3 amino acids: CASSRTGSNSPLHF. The CDR3 nucleotides are TGTGCCAGCAGTCGGACAGGGAGTAATTCACCCCTCCACTTT.

The V gene is TRBV5-1, the J gene TRBJ2-7; 10 bases line up with TRBD1. CDR1 and CDR2 (germline): SGHRS, YFSETQ. Losses at the gene ends were 4 bases for V and 7 bases for J; bases not matched to a gene: 14. The CDR3 length is 16 residues. In DNA form, the CDR3 reads TGCGCCAGCAGCCCTACGGGACAGGGGTTCCCGCGGGAGCAGTACTTC. This codes for CASSPTGQGFPREQYF.

This clone was detected ten times or more. The chain carries TRBV9 and TRBJ1-1, with a weak D call TRBD1 (6 bases). The V end lost 0 bases, the J end lost 1 base, and 13 bases lay between the germline ends. This CDR3 is built from 16 residues. In germline, CDR1 is SGDLS, CDR2 YYNGEE. The CDR3 loop is CASSVVSGAGNTEAFF. CDR3 DNA: TGTGCCAGCAGCGTAGTTTCAGGGGCTGGGAACACTGAAGCTTTCTTT. Using reference TRBV9 and TRBJ1-1 for the parts outside the CDR3, the full variable domain is DSGVTQTPKHLITATGQRVTLRCSPRSGDLSVYWYQQSLDQGLQFLIQYYNGEERAKGNILERFSAQQFPDLHSELNLSSLELGDSALYFCASSVVSGAGNTEAFFGQGTRLTVV.

Judged by abundance, this clone is medium-sized. V usage is TRBV6-1 and J usage is TRBJ1-2; D is unresolved. Germline loops: CDR1 MNHNS, CDR2 SASEGT. The CDR3 length is 13 residues. V lost 5 bases and J lost 3, with 10 bases in between. The CDR3 DNA reads as TGTGCCAGCAGTCCCGGGGTTTACTATGGCTACACCTTC. Translated: CASSPGVYYGYTF.

This clone has ten or more counts. A much bigger clone sits one base away, suggesting this may be a read error. V is TRBV6-1 and J is TRBJ2-3, with D tentatively TRBD2 (7 bases). CDR3 length equals 14 residues. The V gene's germline CDR1 is MNHNS and CDR2 SASEGT. In DNA form, the CDR3 reads TGTGCAAGCAGGGGTACCCGGGAGGCAGATACGCAGTATTTT. This translates into CASRGTREADTQYF.